Listed below are T cell receptor beta chains from one sample, sequenced in a study of cytomegalovirus exposure and HLA in healthy donors. TCRdb keeps only in-frame clones here, not all; method: immunoSEQ multiplex PCR. The sample shows about 230,000 clones, over 65% of them seen only once. Sequencing was carried out using PBMCs. Source of these receptors: a woman aged 60-75 years in good health and CMV-seropositive. Each CDR3 is given with its conserved first and last residue. A D gene is named only where the DNA matches it firmly. Clone size is not always given. Where it is, it says once, few, many or a class for expanded clones.

TRBD1,TRBJ1-4,TRBV19,.,TGTGCCAGTACCGCATCCGGGACAGGGGTTGAAAAACTGTTTTTT,CASTASGTGVEKLFF
TRBD2,TRBJ2-1,TRBV7-6,.,TGTGCCAGCAGCTCCCCCCTCCTAGCGGGGGGCACCTCCTACAATGAGCAGCTCTTC,CASSSPLLAGGTSYNEQLF
TRBD2,TRBJ2-3,TRBV27,.,TGTGCCAGCAGTTTCTTAGCGGGAGTGGGGGATACGCAGTATTTT,CASSFLAGVGDTQYF
.,TRBJ2-3,TRBV28,.,TGTGCCAGCAGTTCCTCTAACGCAGATACGCAGTATTTT,CASSSSNADTQYF
TRBD1,TRBJ1-3,TRBV6-1,.,TGTGCCAGCAGTGGCCGGACAGGGTTTGGAAACACCATATATTTT,CASSGRTGFGNTIYF
.,TRBJ1-1,TRBV2,.,TGTGCCAGCAGTGAAGCTGGGACATCGGTCGGGGCTTTCTTT,CASSEAGTSVGAFF
TRBD1,TRBJ2-7,TRBV10-3,.,TGTGCCATCAGTGAAGGGGACAGGGGATCCTACGAGCAGTACTTC,CAISEGDRGSYEQYF
.,TRBJ2-1,TRBV27,.,TGTGCCAGCAGTTACGAGACAGGTTACAATGAGCAGTTCTTC,CASSYETGYNEQFF
TRBD2,TRBJ2-1,TRBV27,.,TGTGCCAGCAGGGCGAGCGGGGGGGCCAGAAATGAGCAGTTCTTC,CASRASGGARNEQFF
TRBD1,TRBJ1-5,TRBV29-1,.,TGCAGCGTCGCCGGGACAGGGGGTGATCAGCCCCAGCATTTT,CSVAGTGGDQPQHF
.,TRBJ1-2,TRBV11-3,.,TGTGCCAGCAGCTTTAGGGGGGGTTGGACCTTC,CASSFRGGWTF
TRBD1,TRBJ2-7,TRBV28,few,TGTGCCAGCAGTTCCGGGACAGGGGATCGTAGGTACGAGCAGTACTTC,CASSSGTGDRRYEQYF
.,TRBJ2-7,TRBV19,.,TGTGCCAGTAGCACTCCACAGGGTTCCCTCTACGAGCAGTACTTC,CASSTPQGSLYEQYF
.,TRBJ1-4,TRBV5-4,.,TGTGCCAGCAGCTCACAGTTGAATGAAAAACTGTTTTTT,CASSSQLNEKLFF
TRBD1,TRBJ2-7,TRBV6-1,.,TGTGCCAGCATTGGGACAGGCCTCTACGAGCAGTACTTC,CASIGTGLYEQYF
TRBD2,TRBJ2-5,TRBV28,few,TGTGCCAGCAGTTTAGGTGGGGGGGGTGAGCCCGAGACCCAGTACTTC,CASSLGGGGEPETQYF
TRBD1,TRBJ2-5,TRBV16,.,TGTGCCAGCAGCCAAGCGGGGACAGGGAGGGATTTCAAGTACTTC,CASSQAGTGRDFKYF
.,TRBJ2-1,TRBV6-5,.,TGTGCCAGCACAAACCTCGGGGGGCTCCACAATGAGCAGTTCTTC,CASTNLGGLHNEQFF
.,TRBJ1-2,TRBV9,.,TGTGCCAGCAGCGAACGGGAGCAAACTTATGGCTACACCTTC,CASSEREQTYGYTF
.,TRBJ2-5,TRBV5-4,.,TGTGCCAGCAGCTTGCAGGGATCACAAGAGACCCAGTACTTC,CASSLQGSQETQYF
.,TRBJ1-3,TRBV9,.,TGTGCCAGCAGCGCAGGACCTCCCTTGGGAGACACCATATATTTT,CASSAGPPLGDTIYF
TRBD1,TRBJ1-4,TRBV6-5,.,TGTGCCAGCAGTTACTACGGAGGGACAGGCGAAAAACTGTTTTTT,CASSYYGGTGEKLFF
.,TRBJ1-5,TRBV28,once,TGTGCCAGCAGTTTAATAGGGGAAAACAATCAGCCCCAGCATTTT,CASSLIGENNQPQHF
.,TRBJ2-2,TRBV6-1,few,TGTGCCAGCAGTGGCGGAAGGGGATTGAGGACCGGGGAGCTGTTTTTT,CASSGGRGLRTGELFF
.,TRBJ1-2,TRBV30,.,TGTGCCTGGAGAACAGGGTCGGGTGGCTACACCTTC,CAWRTGSGGYTF
TRBD1,TRBJ2-7,TRBV5-1,.,TGCGCCAGCAGCATTAATCCCGGGACAGGGACCTACGAGCAGTACTTC,CASSINPGTGTYEQYF
TRBD1,TRBJ2-7,TRBV27,.,TGTGCCAGCAGTAACACATTTCCGGGACAGGGACCATACGAGCAGTACTTC,CASSNTFPGQGPYEQYF
TRBD2,TRBJ2-3,TRBV5-1,.,TGCGCCAGCAGCACTAGCGGGGGCACAGATACGCAGTATTTT,CASSTSGGTDTQYF